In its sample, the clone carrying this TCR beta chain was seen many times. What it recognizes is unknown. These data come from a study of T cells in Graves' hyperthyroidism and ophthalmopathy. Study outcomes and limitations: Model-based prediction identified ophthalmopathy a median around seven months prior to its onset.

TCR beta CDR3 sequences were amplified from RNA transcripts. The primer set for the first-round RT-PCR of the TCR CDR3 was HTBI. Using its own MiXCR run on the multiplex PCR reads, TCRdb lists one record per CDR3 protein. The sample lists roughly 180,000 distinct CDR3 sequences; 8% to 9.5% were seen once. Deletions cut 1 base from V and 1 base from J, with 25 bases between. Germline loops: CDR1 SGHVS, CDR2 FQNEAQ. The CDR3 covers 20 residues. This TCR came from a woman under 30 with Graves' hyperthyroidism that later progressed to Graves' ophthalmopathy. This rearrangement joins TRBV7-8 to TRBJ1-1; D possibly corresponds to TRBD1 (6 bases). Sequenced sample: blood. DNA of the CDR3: TGTGCCAGCAGCTTAGGTATGGGGGGCCTCCTTGAATCGCCGAACACTGAAGCTTTCTTT. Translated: CASSLGMGGLLESPNTEAFF.